The clone carrying this TCR beta chain was recorded at least ten times. The entry originates in a study of T cells of healthy individuals. Germline V gives CDR1 MNHEY, CDR2 SVGEGT. The V end lost 4 bases, the J end lost 9 bases, and 16 bases lay between the germline ends. The CDR3 runs to 14 residues. A single record per CDR3 protein comes from TCRdb applying MiXCR to the 5' RACE reads. The sample contains some 69,000 distinct CDR3 sequences, around 16% of which appear only once. The sequence was obtained from a human donor in good health. The chain couples TRBV6-2 or TRBV6-3 to TRBJ1-5; a possible D gene is TRBD1 (5 bases). CDR3 sequence (DNA): TGTGCCAGCAGTTCCCCGCAGGGCGGATTGCCCCAGCATTTT. Encoded protein: CASSSPQGGLPQHF.